The 21 T cell receptor beta chains in this list originate from one sample, sequenced in a study of Ad26.COV2.S vaccination and SARS-CoV-2 variants. Method: immunoSEQ multiplex PCR; TCRdb's copy keeps in-frame clones and lacks some. Of a few hundred thousand clones in the sample, about nine tenths were seen once. Specified treatment: some 20 received Ad26.COV2.S at low or high dose, single or two shots; about 5 received placebo; per-sample allocation not given. Day 63 after the first vaccine or placebo injection was the time point for sampling. This material consisted of peripheral blood, taken in a trial of Ad26.COV2.S vaccine versus placebo. Source of these receptors: a person aged 18-65 years who received the Ad26.COV2.S COVID-19 vaccine or a placebo.

The CDR3 region is CASSLGTGTYEQYF. Written as DNA, the CDR3 is TGTGCCAGCAGTTTAGGGACAGGAACCTACGAGCAGTACTTC. The rearrangement links TRBV3-1 (or the pseudogene TRBV3-2) to TRBJ2-7, with 8 bases matching TRBD1. This CDR3 is built from 14 residues. CDR1 is LGHDT, CDR2 YNNKEL, per germline (reference sequence). The V gene end was trimmed by 6 bases and the J gene end by 2 bases; junction bases not matched to a gene: 6.

This clone was detected only once. This rearrangement joins TRBV29-1 to TRBJ2-2; D might be TRBD2 (5 bases). V was cut by 4 bases and J by 3 bases, with 12 bases left in between. The CDR3 spans 14 residues. CDR1 is SQVTM and CDR2 is ANQGSEA in the germline V gene. DNA for the CDR3: TGCAGCGTTGCATCGGACTCATACACCGGGGAGCTGTTTTTT. This gives the protein CSVASDSYTGELFF.

The chain joins TRBV9 to TRBJ1-1, with D possibly matching TRBD1 (6 bases). In germline, CDR1 is SGDLS, CDR2 YYNGEE. V lost 2 bases and J 4 bases, leaving 12 bases between the germline ends. The CDR3 sequence is 14 residues long. The CDR3 DNA reads TGTGCCAGCAGCGTCTCGGGGGGGCCCACTGAAGCTTTCTTT. Protein: CASSVSGGPTEAFF.

This chain uses TRBV4-3 with TRBJ1-1, with unresolved D. CDR1 and CDR2 from the germline V gene are LGHNA and YSLEER. The CDR3 has 16 residues. Trimming stripped 0 bases from V and 0 bases from J, with 11 bases between. The CDR3 reads CASSQDRVSMNTEAFF. The CDR3 DNA sequence: TGCGCCAGCAGCCAAGATCGGGTCAGCATGAACACTGAAGCTTTCTTT.

The gene calls are TRBV19 and TRBJ1-1; D not resolved. The CDR3 has 14 residues. The germline gives CDR1 LNHDA, CDR2 SQIVND (reference sequence). V dropped 4 bases and J dropped 5 bases, with 14 bases sitting between them. CDR3 sequence: CASSTPLGRTEAFF. The CDR3 coding sequence is TGTGCCAGTAGTACCCCCCTAGGGAGGACTGAAGCTTTCTTT. The full variable domain, its missing parts supplied by reference TRBV19 and TRBJ1-1, is DGGITQSPKYLFRKEGQNVTLSCEQNLNHDAMYWYRQDPGQGLRLIYYSQIVNDFQKGDIAEGYSVSREKKESFPLTVTSAQKNPTAFYLCASSTPLGRTEAFFGQGTRLTVV.

The chain couples TRBV30 to TRBJ1-6; D not resolved. V lost 3 bases and J 9 bases, leaving 15 bases between the germline ends. The CDR3 runs to 14 residues. Germline CDR1 is GTSNPN and CDR2 is SVGIG (reference sequence). CDR3 sequence: CAWSDGLRGSPLHF. Here the CDR3 DNA reads TGTGCCTGGAGCGACGGGCTCAGAGGTTCACCCCTCCACTTT.

The chain uses TRBV5-1 and TRBJ2-2, with D unclear. The CDR3 extends over 13 amino acids. Deletions cut 3 bases from V and 4 bases from J, with 7 bases between. CDR1 SGHRS and CDR2 YFSETQ come from the germline V gene. CDR3 nucleotide sequence: TGCGCCAGCAGCTCCGGTGGCACCGGGGAGCTGTTTTTT. Residues: CASSSGGTGELFF.

About this clone: The germline gene is not matched at one end of the junction; a read error may be the cause. The V gene is TRBV7-2, the J gene TRBJ1-6; no definite D call. Per the germline V gene, CDR1 is SGHTA and CDR2 is FQGNSA. The CDR3 loop spans 14 amino acids. The CDR3 reads CASSLAPYNSPLHF. The CDR3, as DNA: TGTGCCAGCAGCTTAGCGCCCTACAATTCACCCCTCCACTTT.

The V call is TRBV6-2 or TRBV6-3, the J call TRBJ1-2; 9 positions match TRBD1. Germline V lookup: CDR1 MNHEY, CDR2 SVGEGT. This CDR3 contains 13 residues. Trimming took 4 bases from V and 8 from J; bases not matched to a gene: 5. The CDR3 spells CASSLGTGTGYTF. The CDR3 coding sequence is TGTGCCAGCAGTTTGGGGACAGGGACCGGCTACACCTTC.

The rearrangement uses TRBV19 and TRBJ1-2, with D unclear. V was cut by 3 bases and J by 8 bases, with 7 bases left in between. Germline V gene lookup returns CDR1 LNHDA and CDR2 SQIVND (reference sequence). CDR3 length: 11 amino acids. DNA for the CDR3: TGTGCCAGTAGTATTATACCGGGCTACACCTTC. Translated, it gives CASSIIPGYTF.

The count of this clone is one. The chain employs TRBV5-1 and TRBJ2-3, with D perhaps matching TRBD2 (5 bases). With 5 bases removed from V and 2 bases from J, the gap between germline ends came to 15 bases. The germline CDR1 and CDR2 sequences are SGHRS and YFSETQ. The CDR3 extends over 15 amino acids. The CDR3 loop is CASSVVRGDTDTQYF. As DNA, the CDR3 is TGCGCCAGCAGTGTGGTACGGGGTGACACAGATACGCAGTATTTT.

The gene calls are TRBV5-1 and TRBJ1-1; D is possibly TRBD1 (6 bases). Germline CDR1 SGHRS, CDR2 YFSETQ. The CDR3 consists of 14 residues. Trimming left V 4 bases short and J 1 base short, with 11 bases between. The CDR3 loop is CASSAPTGNTEAFF. The CDR3 nucleotides are TGCGCCAGCAGCGCTCCGACAGGGAACACTGAAGCTTTCTTT.

This sequence joins TRBV9 and TRBJ2-7; 9 nucleotides line up with TRBD2. With V trimmed by 4 bases and J by 5 bases, 10 bases remained unmatched. In germline, CDR1 is SGDLS, CDR2 YYNGEE. The CDR3 is made up of 15 amino acids. CDR3 loop: CASSPRASGVNEQYF. CDR3 in DNA: TGTGCCAGCAGCCCCCGGGCTAGCGGGGTGAACGAGCAGTACTTC.

This chain joins TRBV4-1 and TRBJ2-1; TRBD2 matches at 12 bases. V trimming: 4 bases; J trimming: 3 bases; junction bases outside the gene matches: 4. The germline gives CDR1 MGHRA, CDR2 YSYEKL. The CDR3 is 16 residues long. The CDR3 spells CASSPGLAGFYNEQFF. For the CDR3, the DNA is TGCGCCAGCAGCCCTGGACTAGCGGGGTTCTACAATGAGCAGTTCTTC.

The chain recombines TRBV5-1 with TRBJ2-5; 9 nucleotides line up with TRBD2. CDR1 and CDR2 from the germline V gene are SGHRS and YFSETQ. This CDR3 comprises 20 residues. The J segment lost 0 bases and the V segment lost 0 bases, leaving 15 bases of the junction unmatched. The CDR3 protein is CASSLGVAGDPRTHQETQYF. CDR3 nucleotides: TGCGCCAGCAGCTTGGGTGTAGCGGGGGACCCTCGTACACACCAAGAGACCCAGTACTTC.

This clone was counted a few times. The CDR3 region is CASSVGTLNTEAFF. The CDR3 DNA follows: TGTGCCAGCAGCGTTGGGACGTTGAACACTGAAGCTTTCTTT. The chain uses TRBV5-4 and TRBJ1-1, with D tentatively TRBD1 (5 bases). This CDR3 comprises 14 residues. CDR1 SGHNT and CDR2 YYREEE come from the germline V gene (reference sequence). V dropped 4 bases and J dropped 0 bases, with 10 bases sitting between them. The whole variable domain, remainder taken from reference TRBV5-4 and TRBJ1-1, is ETGVTQSPTHLIKTRGQQVTLRCSSQSGHNTVSWYQQALGQGPQFIFQYYREEENGRGNFPPRFSGLQFPNYSSELNVNALELDDSALYLCASSVGTLNTEAFFGQGTRLTVV.

This sequence joins TRBV7-3 and TRBJ2-1, with D tentatively TRBD1 (6 bases). Trimming removed 1 base at V and 7 bases at J, with 17 bases between. The CDR3 loop spans 16 amino acids. The germline V gene encodes CDR1 SGHTA and CDR2 FQGTGA. In DNA, the CDR3 is TGTGCCAGCAGCTTAAGTGGGTGGACAGCCGAAAATGAGCAGTTCTTC. It specifies CASSLSGWTAENEQFF. Together with reference TRBV7-3 and TRBJ2-1, the CDR3 gives the full variable domain: GAGVSQTPSNKVTEKGKYVELRCDPISGHTALYWYRQSLGQGPEFLIYFQGTGAADDSGLPNDRFFAVRPEGSVSTLKIQRTERGDSAVYLCASSLSGWTAENEQFFGPGTRLTVL.

The chain has TRBV27 and TRBJ2-3, with 9 bases matching TRBD2. J gave up 9 bases and V 2 bases, and 6 bases lay outside the gene matches. CDR1 and CDR2 from the germline V gene are MNHEY and SMNVEV (reference sequence). CDR3 size: 14 residues. This CDR3 reads CASSLTPSGDTQYF. In DNA form, the CDR3 reads TGTGCCAGCAGTTTAACCCCTAGCGGGGACACGCAGTATTTT.

This chain links TRBV6-2 or TRBV6-3 with TRBJ1-2; the match to TRBD1 covers 7 bases. The length of the CDR3 is 16 residues. CDR1 and CDR2 from the germline V gene are MNHEY and SVGEGT. V lost 6 bases and J lost 0; bases outside the gene matches: 10. The CDR3 spells CASSPWEGAPNYGYTF. The CDR3 DNA follows: TGTGCCAGCAGCCCCTGGGAGGGGGCCCCTAACTATGGCTACACCTTC.

The CDR3, as DNA: TGCGCCAGCAGCTTGTTAGACTATGGCTACACCTTC. Translation gives CASSLLDYGYTF. V is TRBV5-1 and J is TRBJ1-2, with D unclear. V was cut by 1 base and J by 3 bases, with 4 bases left in between. The CDR3 is 12 amino acids. Looked up from germline, CDR1 is SGHRS and CDR2 is YFSETQ.

The rearrangement links TRBV6-2 or TRBV6-3 to TRBJ2-4; a possible D gene is TRBD2 (5 bases). The CDR3 totals 15 residues. V lost 4 bases and J 3 bases, leaving 13 bases between the germline ends. The V gene's germline CDR1 is MNHEY and CDR2 SVGEGT. Here the CDR3 reads CASSSGLAGKNIQYF. CDR3 in DNA: TGTGCCAGCAGTTCCGGGTTGGCGGGCAAAAACATTCAGTACTTC.